The TCR beta chain described here comes from a study of post-analysis software for immune sequencing data. Study results and caveats: TRBV segments more frequent in patients than in controls numbered roughly 5 and included TRBV5-6, TRBV5-1 and TRBV20-1.

V lost 2 bases to trimming and J lost 13 bases; unmatched junction nucleotides: 15. From germline, CDR1 is SGHRS and CDR2 YFSETQ. There are 15 residues in the CDR3. Carried by the TCR beta cDNA libraries were unique molecular identifiers. TCRdb re-called the PCR reads with MiXCR, one entry per CDR3 protein. The sample includes 700,000 to 900,000 distinct CDR3 sequences, about half of them seen just once. In the case of this clonotype: The antigen is undetermined.

Sequencing input: blood. This sequence joins TRBV5-1 and TRBJ2-4; TRBD2 agrees at 7 bases. The receptor was derived from a girl between 10 and 17 years old with multiple sclerosis. CDR3 nucleotides: TGCGCCAGCAGCTTTGGACTAGAGGATTACAATGAGCAGTACTTC. As protein: CASSFGLEDYNEQYF.